The 9 T cell receptor beta chains below were found in one sample sequenced in a study of blood T cell repertoires in COVID-19. Libraries were prepared by immunoSEQ multiplex PCR; TCRdb keeps only in-frame clonotypes and omits some of them. The table records more than 150,000 clones, roughly 87% of them present only once. Sequencing was performed on peripheral blood. These TCRs come from a woman in her thirties or forties with acute or convalescent COVID-19.

V gene TRBV19 combines with J gene TRBJ2-1; TRBD1 matches at 7 bases. The CDR3 is 15 amino acids. The ends lost 9 bases at V and 2 bases at J; junction bases unmatched: 10. Germline CDR1 and CDR2: LNHDA and SQIVND (reference sequence). Here the CDR3 reads CASAHHRGTYNEQFF. For the CDR3, the DNA is TGTGCCAGCGCGCACCACAGGGGAACCTACAATGAGCAGTTCTTC.

The chain is built from TRBV2 and TRBJ1-4, with D unclear. Germline assignment: CDR1 SNHLY and CDR2 FYNNEI. CDR3 length: 12 residues. V shed 8 bases and J shed 11 bases, with 15 bases lying between them. CDR3 nucleotides: TGTGCCAGCCAATCTACGGTCGAGAAACTGTTTTTT. Protein sequence: CASQSTVEKLFF. The entire variable domain, with the rest obtained from reference TRBV2 and TRBJ1-4, is as follows: EPEVTQTPSHQVTQMGQEVILRCVPISNHLYFYWYRQILGQKVEFLVSFYNNEISEKSEIFDDQFSVERPDGSNFTLKIRSTKLEDSAMYFCASQSTVEKLFFGSGTQLSVL.

In regard to this clone: A junction end diverges from the germline sequence, so it may reflect a read error. CDR3 in amino acids: CASSPFEDGTIHF. DNA for the CDR3: TGTGCCAGCAGCCCATTTGAAGACGGAACTATTCACTTC. The rearrangement joins TRBV7-9 to TRBJ1-2; no clear D gene. CDR3 length: 13 amino acids. Germline lookup yields CDR1 SEHNR and CDR2 FQNEAQ (reference sequence).

The CDR3 is CASSSKIRVSYNEQFF. The CDR3, as DNA: TGTGCCAGCAGCTCCAAGATCAGGGTTTCCTACAATGAGCAGTTCTTC. This chain links TRBV13 with TRBJ2-1; maybe TRBD1 (5 bases). Trimming shortened V by 4 bases and J by 1 base, and 14 bases separated the two germline ends. From germline, CDR1 is PRHDT and CDR2 FYEKMQ (reference sequence). This CDR3 is 16 amino acids long.

DNA of the CDR3: TGTGCCATCAGTGAAGTTGGGACTAACTACAATGAGCAGTTCTTC. It codes for CAISEVGTNYNEQFF. The V gene is TRBV10-3, the J gene TRBJ2-1; 7 nucleotides line up with TRBD2. Trimming removed 3 bases from V and 3 bases from J; junction bases left unmatched: 5. CDR1 is ENHRY, CDR2 SYGVKD, per germline. The CDR3 runs to 15 residues.

The V call is TRBV14, the J call TRBJ1-1; D gene ambiguous. The CDR3 extends over 13 amino acids. From germline, CDR1 is SGHDN and CDR2 FVKESK. The germline V and J ends were trimmed by 1 base and 1 base, with 4 bases remaining between them. The CDR3 coding sequence is TGTGCCAGCAGCCAAGGGCCGAACACTGAAGCTTTCTTT. Translating gives CASSQGPNTEAFF.

The chain is built from TRBV28 and TRBJ2-2, with 14 bases fitting TRBD2. The CDR3 sequence is 19 residues long. The germline gives CDR1 MDHEN, CDR2 SYDVKM. The trim removed 2 bases at V and 4 bases at J, leaving 9 bases unmatched. The CDR3 region is CASSLLGLAGGSGTGELFF. CDR3 DNA: TGTGCCAGCAGTTTACTCGGACTAGCGGGAGGATCAGGCACCGGGGAGCTGTTTTTT.

J is TRBJ2-2 and V is TRBV4-2, with D tentatively TRBD2 (6 bases). Germline assignment: CDR1 LGHNA and CDR2 YNFKEQ. Trimming stripped 0 bases from V and 2 bases from J, with 10 bases between. There are 16 residues in the CDR3. The CDR3 is CASSQDPEGNTGELFF. The CDR3 DNA reads TGTGCCAGCAGCCAAGATCCGGAGGGAAACACCGGGGAGCTGTTTTTT.

The CDR3 nucleotides are TGCGCCAGCAGCCAAGGGCTGCCGGGGTACACAGATACGCAGTATTTT. Translation: CASSQGLPGYTDTQYF. The V gene is TRBV4-1, the J gene TRBJ2-3, with a tentative D call TRBD2 (5 bases). The germline V and J ends were trimmed by 1 base and 2 bases, with 13 bases remaining between them. This CDR3 has 16 residues. The germline V gene has CDR1 MGHRA and CDR2 YSYEKL.